This TCR beta chain was sequenced for a study of OX40 agonist ivuxolimab in advanced cancers. Study summary: There were three patients with partial responses, one having hepatocellular carcinoma and two cutaneous melanoma.

The data were produced by immunoSEQ multiplex PCR, yet TCRdb's version contains in-frame clones alone and is incomplete. Here the sample spans fewer than 45,000 clones, around nine tenths being singletons. CDR3 length: 13 amino acids. Germline assignment: CDR1 MNHEY and CDR2 SVGAGI. The germline V and J ends were trimmed by 5 bases and 1 base, with 8 bases remaining between them. This clonotype was obtained from an adult with an advanced solid tumor such as melanoma, head and neck, liver or kidney cancer. This material consisted of CD4+ or CD8+ T cells sorted from blood, taken in a trial of the OX40 agonist ivuxolimab. The chain is built from TRBV6-5 and TRBJ1-1; D not certain. The CDR3 nucleotides read TGTGCCAGCAGTCGCCCTCAGAACACTGAAGCTTTCTTT. Protein sequence: CASSRPQNTEAFF.